Presented here are 8 T cell receptor beta chains from one specimen sequenced in a study of chemoradiotherapy in HPV16-positive cancers. Data came from immunoSEQ multiplex PCR; TCRdb stores just in-frame clones and leaves some out. Counted here are about 53,000 clones, under 95% occurring once; the ten biggest clones make up roughly 3.4%. The specimen comprised blood, sampled from a patient who underwent chemoradiotherapy. Receptor source: a human donor with HPV-associated anogenital cancer.

V is TRBV11-3 and J is TRBJ2-1; 8 bases are a match to TRBD2. Trimming removed 5 bases from V and 5 bases from J; junction bases left unmatched: 2. Germline CDR1 is SGHNT and CDR2 is YENEEA. The CDR3 length is 13 residues. The CDR3 nucleotides are TGTGCCAGCAGCCGGGGGGGGCACAATGAGCAGTTCTTC. It translates to CASSRGGHNEQFF.

The gene calls are TRBV7-2 and TRBJ2-3; D call uncertain. The CDR3 is made up of 15 amino acids. CDR1 SGHTA and CDR2 FQGNSA come from the germline V gene. V was cut by 0 bases and J by 3 bases, with 10 bases left in between. CDR3 DNA sequence: TGTGCCAGCAGCTTAGCGGGGATCAGGACAGATACGCAGTATTTT. Translating it yields CASSLAGIRTDTQYF.

J is TRBJ1-6 and V is TRBV6-1; TRBD1 agrees at 8 bases. CDR3 length: 16 residues. In germline, CDR1 is MNHNS, CDR2 SASEGT. Trimming removed 4 bases from V and 2 bases from J; junction bases left unmatched: 4. The DNA of the CDR3 is TGTGCCAGCAGTGGGGGGACAGGAACCTATAATTCACCCCTCCACTTT. It yields the protein CASSGGTGTYNSPLHF.

This rearrangement joins TRBV5-5 to TRBJ1-1; possible D gene TRBD1, 5 bases. CDR1 SGHKS and CDR2 YYEKEE come from the germline V gene (reference sequence). Trimming pared 0 bases from V and 0 bases from J, leaving 12 bases between. The CDR3 has 16 residues. Here the CDR3 reads CASSLEPRGMNTEAFF. The DNA for the CDR3 is TGTGCCAGCAGCTTGGAGCCCCGGGGGATGAACACTGAAGCTTTCTTT.

This clone showed up just once. The J gene is TRBJ1-4, the V gene TRBV5-1; a possible D gene is TRBD1 (6 bases). With 3 bases removed from V and 6 bases from J, the gap between germline ends came to 12 bases. This CDR3 contains 14 residues. Germline CDR1 reads SGHRS; CDR2 reads YFSETQ. The CDR3 DNA sequence: TGCGCCAGCAGCTCGGGGGGCAGGGATGAAAAACTGTTTTTT. Translating it yields CASSSGGRDEKLFF.

V and J are TRBV12-5 and TRBJ2-7; D is uncertain. Trimming took off 6 bases at V and 5 bases at J, with 8 bases between the two ends. Germline V gene lookup returns CDR1 LGHNT and CDR2 FRNRAP. This CDR3 region has 11 residues. The CDR3 sequence: CASGSANEQYF. CDR3 DNA sequence: TGTGCTAGTGGCTCCGCCAACGAGCAGTACTTC.

The chain employs TRBV7-2 and TRBJ1-1; 7 nucleotides match TRBD1. V dropped 4 bases and J dropped 4; count of bases not matched to a gene: 12. The CDR3 extends over 16 amino acids. CDR1 is SGHTA, CDR2 FQGNSA, per germline. The CDR3 region is CASSSPRGQHFTEAFF. For the CDR3, the DNA is TGTGCCAGCAGCTCCCCTCGGGGACAGCATTTCACTGAAGCTTTCTTT.

The chain combines TRBV19 with TRBJ1-2; D not resolved. Germline-derived CDR1 and CDR2 are LNHDA and SQIVND (reference sequence). The CDR3 is 12 amino acids. V lost 5 bases and J lost 7, with 11 bases in between. The CDR3 sequence is CASSALRSGYTF. CDR3 nucleotide sequence: TGTGCCAGTAGTGCACTTAGATCTGGCTACACCTTC.